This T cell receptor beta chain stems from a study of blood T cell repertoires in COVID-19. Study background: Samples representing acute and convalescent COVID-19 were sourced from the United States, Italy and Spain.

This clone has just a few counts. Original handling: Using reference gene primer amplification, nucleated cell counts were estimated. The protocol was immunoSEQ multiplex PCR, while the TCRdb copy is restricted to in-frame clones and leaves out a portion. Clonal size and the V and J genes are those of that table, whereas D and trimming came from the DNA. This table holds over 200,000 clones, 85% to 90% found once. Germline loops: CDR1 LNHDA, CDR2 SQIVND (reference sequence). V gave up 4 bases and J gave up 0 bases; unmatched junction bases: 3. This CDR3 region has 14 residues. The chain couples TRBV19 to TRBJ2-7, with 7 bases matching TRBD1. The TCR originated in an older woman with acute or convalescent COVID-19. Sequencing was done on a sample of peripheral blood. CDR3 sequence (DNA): TGTGCCAGTAGTAAGGGACAGAGCTCCTACGAGCAGTACTTC. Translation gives CASSKGQSSYEQYF.